Shown below are 20 T cell receptor beta chains from a single sample sequenced in a study of T cell repertoires in cytomegalovirus infection. Antigens for these TCRs are unknown. In TCRdb, the reads were re-called with MiXCR into one record per CDR3 protein. The sample lists 80,000 to 95,000 distinct CDR3 sequences, around 32% occurring once. Sequences were derived from CD8+ T cells from cultured PBMCs, sampled from culture after CMV antigen stimulation. These receptors were taken from a human donor in good health (CMV status not recorded). Some clones in this sample may be carry-over from other donors' samples.

This clonotype has at least ten counts. The chain is built from TRBV7-2 and TRBJ1-1, with TRBD1 matching 7 bases. The germline V gene has CDR1 SGHTA and CDR2 FQGNSA. The CDR3 has 14 amino acids. Germline trimming cut 1 base from V and 2 bases from J; bases unmatched to any gene: 1. CDR3 region: CASSLGDRNTEAFF. DNA for the CDR3: TGTGCCAGCAGCTTAGGGGACAGAAACACTGAAGCTTTCTTT.

This clonotype was recorded a few times. The chain couples TRBV12-3 or TRBV12-4 to TRBJ2-3; D gene unclear. The CDR3 loop spans 14 amino acids. With 5 bases removed from V and 2 bases from J, the gap between germline ends came to 11 bases. CDR3: CASSPVSLTDTQYF. The DNA for the CDR3 is TGTGCCAGCAGTCCCGTTTCTCTCACAGATACGCAGTATTTT.

The chain couples TRBV3-1 to TRBJ1-2, with D possibly matching TRBD1 (5 bases). Germline lookup yields CDR1 LGHDT and CDR2 YNNKEL (reference sequence). The length of the CDR3 is 15 residues. V was clipped by 0 bases and J by 8 bases, with 16 bases between them. In DNA, the CDR3 is TGTGCCAGCAGCCAAGATTTCCTTACAGGAACCGGCTACACCTTC. Protein sequence: CASSQDFLTGTGYTF.

The chain uses TRBV7-2 and TRBJ2-7; D gene ambiguous. V was pared by 2 bases and J by 2 bases, with 10 bases between. The CDR3 loop spans 14 amino acids. The V gene's germline CDR1 is SGHTA and CDR2 FQGNSA. The CDR3 DNA reads as TGTGCCAGCAGCTTATGGGGATACACCTACGAGCAGTACTTC. Its translation is CASSLWGYTYEQYF.

This clonotype came up many times. This CDR3 reads CASSLTSGPHQPQHF. For the CDR3, the DNA is TGTGCCAGCAGCTTAACCTCAGGCCCACATCAGCCCCAGCATTTT. The genes are TRBV7-2 and TRBJ1-5; D gene uncertain. V was clipped by 2 bases and J by 5 bases, with 13 bases between them. Germline V gives CDR1 SGHTA, CDR2 FQGNSA. This CDR3 region has 15 residues. The variable domain in full, completed from reference TRBV7-2 and TRBJ1-5, reads GAGVSQSPSNKVTEKGKDVELRCDPISGHTALYWYRQSLGQGLEFLIYFQGNSAPDKSGLPSDRFSAERTGGSVSTLTIQRTQQEDSAVYLCASSLTSGPHQPQHFGDGTRLSIL.

This clonotype has a count of ten or more. This sequence joins TRBV28 and TRBJ1-1; the D is unclear. From germline, CDR1 is MDHEN and CDR2 SYDVKM. V lost 0 bases, J lost 1 base, and 3 bases lay in between. This CDR3 is 13 amino acids long. This chain's CDR3 is CASSLWGNTEAFF. The CDR3 nucleotides read TGTGCCAGCAGTTTATGGGGGAACACTGAAGCTTTCTTT.

V is TRBV7-2 and J is TRBJ2-3, with 7 bases lining up with TRBD2. Germline trimming cut 5 bases from V and 2 bases from J; bases unmatched to any gene: 13. CDR1 and CDR2 (germline): SGHTA, FQGNSA. CDR3 size: 17 residues. The CDR3 sequence: CASSPLGGGGPTDTQYF. CDR3 bases: TGTGCCAGCAGCCCCCTCGGCGGCGGGGGACCCACAGATACGCAGTATTTT.

The chain links TRBV5-8 to TRBJ2-5, with 9 nucleotides matching TRBD1. CDR3 length equals 19 residues. CDR1 is SGHTS, CDR2 YDEGEE, per germline. The V and J ends lost 3 bases and 5 bases, in that order; junction bases with no gene match: 20. The CDR3 sequence: CASSSFYRDRVNVMETQYF. CDR3 DNA sequence: TGTGCCAGCAGCTCTTTTTACCGGGACAGGGTAAATGTGATGGAGACCCAGTACTTC.

This clonotype occurred a few times. The V gene is TRBV29-1, the J gene TRBJ1-1; D is undetermined. This CDR3 comprises 12 residues. Germline values: CDR1 SQVTM, CDR2 ANQGSEA. The germline V and J ends were trimmed by 1 base and 10 bases, with 13 bases remaining between them. The CDR3 protein is CSVEGGEIGAFF. The CDR3 DNA is TGCAGCGTTGAAGGGGGAGAAATCGGAGCTTTCTTT.

The genes are TRBV12-3 or TRBV12-4 and TRBJ2-7, with a tentative D call TRBD1 (6 bases). The length of the CDR3 is 15 residues. V was clipped by 4 bases and J by 1 base, with 14 bases between them. The CDR3 DNA reads TGTGCCAGCAGTTATTACAGGGACAATTCCTACGAGCAGTACTTC. Translating gives CASSYYRDNSYEQYF.

At least ten counts were recorded for this clonotype. This sequence joins TRBV7-6 and TRBJ1-5; perhaps TRBD1 as D (5 bases). V lost 1 base and J 0 bases, leaving 13 bases between the germline ends. Germline V gene lookup returns CDR1 SGHVS and CDR2 FNYEAQ. The CDR3 loop spans 17 amino acids. CDR3 bases: TGTGCCAGCAGCTTAGGGTCAGGGATATATAGCAATCAGCCCCAGCATTTT. Residues: CASSLGSGIYSNQPQHF.

This rearrangement joins TRBV27 to TRBJ2-7, with 8 bases fitting TRBD1. V gave up 5 bases and J gave up 4 bases; unmatched junction bases: 7. This CDR3 is 14 amino acids long. Germline CDR1 and CDR2: MNHEY and SMNVEV (reference sequence). The CDR3 sequence is CASSPGDRIYEQYF. For the CDR3, the DNA is TGTGCCAGCAGTCCAGGGGACAGGATATACGAGCAGTACTTC.

This clonotype was detected only a few times. This chain joins TRBV27 and TRBJ2-7; D possibly corresponds to TRBD2 (5 bases). The CDR3 has 13 residues. V lost 3 bases and J lost 6, with 12 bases in between. The germline V gene encodes CDR1 MNHEY and CDR2 SMNVEV (reference sequence). In nucleotides, the CDR3 is TGTGCCAGCAGTTTTGCCCGGGGATCCGAGCAGTACTTC. This translates into CASSFARGSEQYF.

The chain couples TRBV7-9 to TRBJ2-3, with D uncertain. This CDR3 has 11 residues. V was pared by 5 bases and J by 3 bases, with 3 bases between. Germline-derived CDR1 and CDR2 are SEHNR and FQNEAQ (reference sequence). The chain's CDR3 is CASSRTDTQYF. DNA of the CDR3: TGTGCCAGCAGCCGAACAGATACGCAGTATTTT. The complete variable domain, with remaining parts taken from reference TRBV7-9 and TRBJ2-3, reads DTGVSQNPRHKITKRGQNVTFRCDPISEHNRLYWYRQTLGQGPEFLTYFQNEAQLEKSRLLSDRFSAERPKGSFSTLEIQRTEQGDSAMYLCASSRTDTQYFGPGTRLTVL.

This clonotype was found once. This chain links TRBV7-3 with TRBJ1-1, with a tentative D call TRBD1 (6 bases). The germline V gene has CDR1 SGHTA and CDR2 FQGTGA. The CDR3 extends over 13 amino acids. The V end was cut by 8 bases, the J end by 7 bases, with 17 bases between. CDR3 in amino acids: CASALGGGIEAFF. The CDR3 DNA follows: TGTGCCAGCGCATTAGGGGGGGGGATTGAAGCTTTCTTT.

This clonotype occurred many times. The chain joins TRBV7-8 to TRBJ1-2, with 9 bases lining up with TRBD1. The ends lost 5 bases at V and 9 bases at J; junction bases unmatched: 7. This CDR3 is built from 13 residues. The germline V gene has CDR1 SGHVS and CDR2 FQNEAQ. CDR3 coding DNA: TGTGCCAGCAGCCAGGACAGGGGTGAGCGCTACACCTTC. It specifies CASSQDRGERYTF. Variable domain in full (rest from reference TRBV7-8 and TRBJ1-2): GAGVSQSPRYKVAKRGQDVALRCDPISGHVSLFWYQQALGQGPEFLTYFQNEAQLDKSGLPSDRFFAERPEGSVSTLKIQRTQQEDSAVYLCASSQDRGERYTFGSGTRLTVV.

The table lists this clonotype with a count of one. This could be a read error, since a much larger clone is one nucleotide away. Here the CDR3 omits its conserved ending phenylalanine or tryptophan, so a read error is the likely source. The rearrangement links TRBV4-1 to TRBJ2-5; 9 bases are a match to TRBD2. CDR1 and CDR2 (germline): MGHRA, YSYEKL. The CDR3 loop spans 15 amino acids. Trimming took 3 bases from V and 4 from J; bases not matched to a gene: 6. CDR3 residues: CASSHHGTSRETQYL. CDR3 sequence (DNA): TGCGCCAGCAGCCACCATGGGACTAGCCGAGAGACCCAGTACTTA.

Only a few counts were recorded for this clonotype. The chain couples TRBV12-3 or TRBV12-4 to TRBJ2-2; either TRBD1 or TRBD2 may fit D (5 bases each). V lost 5 bases and J 6 bases, leaving 16 bases between the germline ends. The CDR3 consists of 15 residues. The CDR3 sequence: CASSIPWGRAGELFF. CDR3 coding DNA: TGTGCCAGCAGTATCCCCTGGGGACGTGCCGGGGAGCTGTTTTTT.

This clonotype was observed a handful of times. V gene TRBV20-1 combines with J gene TRBJ2-3; the match to TRBD1 covers 9 bases. The CDR3 contains 13 residues. Germline lookup yields CDR1 DFQATT and CDR2 SNEGSKA (reference sequence). Trimming removed 3 bases from V and 14 bases from J; junction bases left unmatched: 12. The CDR3 loop reads CSASPDLGTGRYF. In DNA, the CDR3 is TGCAGTGCTAGTCCCGACCTCGGGACAGGGCGGTATTTT.

The V gene is TRBV11-1, the J gene TRBJ2-1; tentative D call: TRBD2 (7 bases). Germline V gives CDR1 SGHAT, CDR2 FQDESV (reference sequence). The CDR3 spans 12 residues. Between the trimmed V and J ends, which lost 8 bases and 9 bases, there was a span of 14 bases. CDR3 nucleotide sequence: TGTGCCAGCGGGGGGGCCGGGGGTGAGCAGTTCTTC. Translation: CASGGAGGEQFF.